The 17 T cell receptor beta chains listed next were all sequenced from one sample in a study of CD8 T cells in ankylosing spondylitis. TCRdb called the 5' RACE reads again in MiXCR, with one record for every CDR3 protein. The data hold roughly 230,000 distinct CDR3 sequences, with 8% to 11% observed a single time. Source material: blood, either unsorted or a sorted T cell fraction (not recorded which). The receptors originated from a male donor with ankylosing spondylitis or in good health (not recorded which).

Points on this clonotype: With a much larger clone just one base away, this may be a read error. The genes are TRBV20-1 and TRBJ1-5; 9 nucleotides line up with TRBD1. This CDR3 spans 12 amino acids. The germline CDR1 and CDR2 sequences are DFQATT and SNEGSKA (reference sequence). The CDR3 DNA reads as TGCAGTGCGGGGACAGGGAATCAGCTCCAGCATTTT. This encodes CSAGTGNQLQHF.

There are a few counts of this clonotype. J is TRBJ1-2 and V is TRBV20-1; D unresolved. The CDR3 has 13 amino acids. Germline V CDR1 and CDR2: DFQATT, SNEGSKA (reference sequence). Trimming left V 6 bases short and J 2 bases short, with 13 bases between. Written as DNA, the CDR3 is TGCAGTGCCAGCATGCCGGGGAACTATGGCTACACCTTC. Its protein is CSASMPGNYGYTF.

The chain joins TRBV12-3 or TRBV12-4 to TRBJ1-5; D call uncertain. The ends were cut back, 7 bases at V and 1 base at J, with 8 bases in the middle. CDR3 length: 13 residues. This chain's CDR3 is CASTPGSNQPQHF. CDR3 sequence (DNA): TGTGCCAGCACCCCGGGAAGCAATCAGCCCCAGCATTTT.

This clonotype was seen at least ten times. The V call is TRBV5-6, the J call TRBJ1-1; D is possibly TRBD1 (6 bases). This CDR3 has 15 residues. V lost 2 bases and J 11 bases, leaving 22 bases between the germline ends. Germline CDR1 and CDR2: SGHDT and YYEEEE. The CDR3 DNA reads TGTGCCAGCAGCTTCAATTCAGTAGCAACAAGGGGGGCTTTCTTT. It specifies CASSFNSVATRGAFF.

This clonotype was observed many times. The chain combines TRBV7-2 with TRBJ1-2; 11 bases align to TRBD1. Trimming at V came to 3 bases and at J to 6 bases, leaving 12 bases not matched to a gene. Germline-derived CDR1 and CDR2 are SGHTA and FQGNSA. The CDR3 length is 17 residues. Here the CDR3 reads CASSFGQGAQGGDGYTF. CDR3 in DNA: TGTGCCAGCAGCTTCGGACAGGGGGCGCAGGGGGGAGATGGCTACACCTTC.

This clonotype has at least ten counts. The chain employs TRBV5-1 and TRBJ2-3, with 9 positions matching TRBD2. The CDR3 sequence is 15 residues long. CDR1 and CDR2 from the germline V gene are SGHRS and YFSETQ. Unmatched junction bases numbered 3, after V lost 0 bases and J lost 4 bases. The chain's CDR3 is CASSLGSGSADTQYF. The CDR3 nucleotides are TGCGCCAGCAGCTTGGGTAGCGGGAGCGCAGATACGCAGTATTTT.

The chain is built from TRBV7-2 and TRBJ2-3, with D perhaps matching TRBD1 (5 bases). The CDR3 is made up of 16 amino acids. Germline assignment: CDR1 SGHTA and CDR2 FQGNSA. V lost 6 bases and J 0 bases, leaving 16 bases between the germline ends. CDR3 sequence reads: CASSYLRGPSTDTQYF. CDR3 nucleotides: TGTGCCAGCAGTTATTTAAGGGGCCCTAGCACAGATACGCAGTATTTT.

This clonotype appeared many times. This rearrangement joins TRBV5-5 to TRBJ2-2, with D possibly TRBD2 on 6 matching bases. Trimming removed 2 bases from V and 5 bases from J, with 16 bases in between. The CDR3 length is 16 residues. Germline CDR1 reads SGHKS; CDR2 reads YYEKEE (reference sequence). The CDR3 nucleotides are TGTGCCAGCAGCTTCGGTCCGCCGGGAGAGACCGGGGAGCTGTTTTTT. This translates into CASSFGPPGETGELFF. The full variable domain, with the rest looked up from reference TRBV5-5 and TRBJ2-2, is DAGVTQSPTHLIKTRGQQVTLRCSPISGHKSVSWYQQVLGQGPQFIFQYYEKEERGRGNFPDRFSARQFPNYSSELNVNALLLGDSALYLCASSFGPPGETGELFFGEGSRLTVL.

This clonotype was detected a few times. J is TRBJ2-7 and V is TRBV10-3; 9 bases align to TRBD1. Germline values: CDR1 ENHRY, CDR2 SYGVKD. This CDR3 has 14 residues. V lost 11 bases to trimming and J lost 3 bases; unmatched junction nucleotides: 11. For the CDR3, the DNA is TGTGCCGCCCTTTCGGGACAGGGAGTCTACGAGCAGTACTTC. Residues: CAALSGQGVYEQYF.

In this sample, this clonotype turned up a few times. CDR3 bases: TGTGCCAGCAGCTTACGGGGCAGCCTGAACACCGGGGAGCTGTTTTTT. Amino acid sequence: CASSLRGSLNTGELFF. This sequence joins TRBV7-2 and TRBJ2-2; D may be TRBD1 or TRBD2 (5 bases each). Germline CDR1 reads SGHTA; CDR2 reads FQGNSA. Trimming left V 2 bases short and J 1 base short, with 11 bases between. The CDR3 covers 16 residues.

The table lists this clonotype with many counts. The chain has TRBV10-3 and TRBJ2-7; D is undetermined. CDR3 size: 13 residues. Germline values: CDR1 ENHRY, CDR2 SYGVKD. Between the trimmed V and J ends, which lost 0 bases and 3 bases, there was a span of 6 bases. In DNA form, the CDR3 reads TGTGCCATCAGTGAGTCCGCTAGCTACGAGCAGTACTTC. Translation: CAISESASYEQYF.

This clonotype occurred a few times. The chain couples TRBV5-1 to TRBJ1-2; the D gene is possibly TRBD1 (5 bases). With 5 bases removed from V and 0 bases from J, the gap between germline ends came to 8 bases. In germline, CDR1 is SGHRS, CDR2 YFSETQ. This CDR3 contains 13 residues. Here the CDR3 DNA reads TGCGCCAGCAGAACAGGAACTAACTATGGCTACACCTTC. Its protein is CASRTGTNYGYTF.

The rearrangement uses TRBV29-1 and TRBJ2-5; 9 bases agree with TRBD1. The CDR3 has 13 amino acids. Germline V CDR1 and CDR2: SQVTM, ANQGSEA. With 7 bases clipped from V and 10 bases from J, the junction kept 13 bases outside the gene matches. The CDR3 coding sequence is TGCAGCGCTGAGGAGGACAGGGGAGTGGGCCAGTACTTC. This sequence encodes CSAEEDRGVGQYF.

This clonotype came up a few times. V usage is TRBV10-1 and J usage is TRBJ2-3; no reliable D call. V was cut by 2 bases and J by 4 bases, with 7 bases left in between. Per the germline V gene, CDR1 is WNHNN and CDR2 is SYGVQD (reference sequence). The CDR3 runs 13 residues. This CDR3 reads CASSETAPDTQYF. The DNA for the CDR3 is TGCGCCAGCAGTGAGACAGCTCCAGATACGCAGTATTTT.

In its sample, this clonotype was seen many times. V gene TRBV11-2 combines with J gene TRBJ2-5; D not certain. Between the trimmed V and J ends, which lost 4 bases and 2 bases, there was a span of 8 bases. CDR1 and CDR2 (germline): SGHAT, FQNNGV. The CDR3 runs 13 residues. The CDR3 spells CASSSDVQETQYF. For the CDR3, the DNA is TGTGCCAGCAGCTCCGACGTACAAGAGACCCAGTACTTC.

This clonotype was detected ten times or more. The V call is TRBV12-3 or TRBV12-4, the J call TRBJ1-1; 9 nucleotides align to TRBD1. The V segment lost 5 bases and the J segment 1 base; nucleotides outside the gene matches: 5. This CDR3 has 15 amino acids. CDR3 protein: CASSTQGARNTEAFF. CDR3 sequence (DNA): TGTGCCAGCAGTACACAGGGGGCAAGGAACACTGAAGCTTTCTTT.

The chain couples TRBV7-9 to TRBJ2-3, with TRBD1 identical over 7 bases. The CDR3 runs 16 residues. Germline V CDR1 and CDR2: SEHNR, FQNEAQ (reference sequence). J was trimmed by 3 bases and V by 3 bases; bases with no gene match: 9. The CDR3: CASSFPGQALTDTQYF. The DNA for the CDR3 is TGTGCCAGCAGCTTTCCTGGACAGGCGTTGACAGATACGCAGTATTTT.